These T cell receptor beta chains were read from a single sample in a study of blood T cell repertoires in COVID-19. The data were produced by immunoSEQ multiplex PCR, yet TCRdb's version contains in-frame clones alone and is incomplete. Among under 150,000 clones, 88% were seen once, and the ten largest hold about 2%. What was sequenced was peripheral blood. The receptor source for this set is a man aged 65-85 years with active COVID-19. Each CDR3 is given with its conserved first and last residue. D genes are given only for firm matches. Clone size is not always given. Where it is, it says once, few, many or a class for expanded clones.

d_call	clone_size	j_call	v_call	cdr3_nt	cdr3_aa
NA	NA	TRBJ1-1	TRBV19	TGTGCCAGTAGTATTCAAATCCGACTTGAAGCTTTCTTT	CASSIQIRLEAFF
TRBD1	NA	TRBJ2-7	TRBV27	TGTGCCAGCAGCGTAGGGGGCATTAGTTACGAGCAGTACTTC	CASSVGGISYEQYF
NA	NA	TRBJ2-1	TRBV2	TGTGCCAGCAGGTACACAGCTCTCTACAATGAGCAGTTCTTC	CASRYTALYNEQFF
NA	NA	TRBJ2-7	TRBV5-1	TGCGCCAGCAGCCTTAGACAGGCCGGTTCATACGAGCAGTACTTC	CASSLRQAGSYEQYF
NA	NA	TRBJ1-2	TRBV28	TGTGCCACCCCTACAGGGAACTATGGCTACACCTTC	CATPTGNYGYTF
TRBD1	NA	TRBJ2-7	TRBV6-2/TRBV6-3	TGTGCCAGCAGTTACCGAACGGGACAGGGGGGCGAGCAGTACTTC	CASSYRTGQGGEQYF
NA	NA	TRBJ2-1	TRBV9	TGTGCCAGCAGCATAGAAGGCTCCCCGGCGAGGAATGAGCAGTTCTTC	CASSIEGSPARNEQFF
TRBD1	NA	TRBJ2-7	TRBV4-1	TGCGCCAGCAGCCAAACCGGGACAGGAGCCGGGTACGAGCAGTACTTC	CASSQTGTGAGYEQYF
NA	NA	TRBJ2-1	TRBV7-2	TGTGCCAGCAGCTTATTTAGCGCTAGAGGCGATGAGCAGTTCTTC	CASSLFSARGDEQFF
NA	NA	TRBJ2-3	TRBV9	TGTGCCAGCAGCGTAGACGGGAATGTCCGCAGCACAGATACGCAGTATTTT	CASSVDGNVRSTDTQYF
NA	NA	TRBJ2-1	TRBV14	TGTGCCAGCAGCCACGCCGGGAGCGGAACCAATGAGCAGTTCTTC	CASSHAGSGTNEQFF
NA	NA	TRBJ1-5	TRBV28	TGTGCCAGCAGTTTGGACTTCAGCAATCAGCCCCAGCATTTT	CASSLDFSNQPQHF
TRBD2	NA	TRBJ2-3	TRBV6-2/TRBV6-3	TGTGCCAGCAGCAAGCTAGCGGTCACAGATACGCAGTATTTT	CASSKLAVTDTQYF
TRBD1	NA	TRBJ2-4	TRBV6-5	TGTGCCAGCAGTTACGGACAGGGGGCTCCAAAATTGTACTTC	CASSYGQGAPKLYF
NA	once	TRBJ1-1	TRBV7-9	TGTGCCAGCAGCCCCTCGGGTAACACTGAAGCTTTCTTT	CASSPSGNTEAFF
TRBD1	once	TRBJ1-6	TRBV6-1	TGTGCCAGCAGTGTGACAGGGGATCACAGGAATTCACCCCTCCACTTT	CASSVTGDHRNSPLHF
NA	NA	TRBJ1-4	TRBV18	TGTGCCAGCTCCCAACGAGAGGAAAAACTGTTTTTT	CASSQREEKLFF
TRBD2	NA	TRBJ2-1	TRBV29-1	TGCAGCGTTGAAGATCCGGCGGGAGGGCCGCGGTTCTTC	CSVEDPAGGPRFF
NA	NA	TRBJ2-7	TRBV27	TGTGCCAGCAGTTTAACCAGGGTGGGCGAGCAGTACTTC	CASSLTRVGEQYF
NA	NA	TRBJ1-1	TRBV6-4	TGTGCCAGCAGTGAAAGGGACATGGCGAACACTGAAGCTTTCTTT	CASSERDMANTEAFF
TRBD1	few	TRBJ1-5	TRBV7-9	TGTGCCAGCAGCCTAGACGGACAGGGGAAGTATAGCAATCAGCCCCAGCATTTT	CASSLDGQGKYSNQPQHF
TRBD2	NA	TRBJ2-3	TRBV6-2/TRBV6-3	TGTGCCAGCAGCCCCGGACCCGGGAGGACTCTGGGGGATACGCAGTATTTT	CASSPGPGRTLGDTQYF
NA	NA	TRBJ2-3	TRBV7-9	TGTGCCAGCAGCTTAGACGGGACTAGCACAGATACGCAGTATTTT	CASSLDGTSTDTQYF
TRBD1	NA	TRBJ1-4	TRBV27	TGTGCCAGCAGTTTATCCCCCCCCCGACAGGGGAGGAGTGAAAAACTGTTTTTT	CASSLSPPRQGRSEKLFF
TRBD2	once	TRBJ2-7	TRBV9	TGTGCCAGCAGCGTAGCCGGGACTAGGGACTACGAGCAGTACTTC	CASSVAGTRDYEQYF
TRBD2	NA	TRBJ2-3	TRBV4-3	TGCGCCAGCAGCCACCATAAGGGATCTAGCGGGTTCACAGATACGCAGTATTTT	CASSHHKGSSGFTDTQYF
NA	NA	TRBJ2-3	TRBV5-1	TGCGCCAGCAGCTCCAGGACTGGAAGCACAGATACGCAGTATTTT	CASSSRTGSTDTQYF
NA	NA	TRBJ2-3	TRBV7-9	TGTGCCAGCACCATGGGACTTTCCACAGATACGCAGTATTTT	CASTMGLSTDTQYF
NA	NA	TRBJ1-1	TRBV19	TGTGCCAGTACGGGGGGGACCATCGGCACTGAAGCTTTCTTT	CASTGGTIGTEAFF
NA	NA	TRBJ2-1	TRBV27	TGTGCCAGCAGTTCAAGGGGGTCCTACAATGAGCAGTTCTTC	CASSSRGSYNEQFF